The clone carrying this T cell receptor (beta chain) was seen a few times. The antigen remains undetermined. This specimen comes from a study of cytomegalovirus exposure and HLA in healthy donors. Turning to the study itself: About 84% of 350 to 400 genotyped donors fell in the Caucasian-associated ancestry cluster.

Study results and caveats: Reportedly, TCR beta sequences accurately predicted HLA-A and HLA-B alleles in most subjects. In a later analysis, at a false discovery rate of 0.05, fewer than 20,000 TCR beta sequences matched HLA alleles.

It was with 60 Vbeta and 13 Jbeta primers that the PCR ran. The table came from immunoSEQ multiplex PCR; TCRdb's copy has only in-frame clones and leaves some out. The data show about 130,000 clones, under 90% seen once. The CDR3 consists of 16 residues. J was trimmed by 3 bases and V by 4 bases; bases with no gene match: 11. Per germline, CDR1 PRHDT and CDR2 FYEKMQ (reference sequence). J is TRBJ1-1 and V is TRBV13; 7 bases match TRBD1. This receptor was taken from a man between 18 and 29 years old in good health and CMV-seronegative. Sequenced sample: PBMCs. CDR3 sequence reads: CASSSPRGAGDTEAFF. Written as DNA, the CDR3 is TGTGCCAGCAGCTCTCCCAGGGGGGCTGGGGACACTGAAGCTTTCTTT.